This T cell receptor beta chain is from a study of T cell responses to AZD1222 COVID-19 vaccine. Overall study: Pooling covered second doses at about 4 or about 12 weeks. The study's findings and limits: Within unmutated variant regions lay the reported targets of nearly half of spike-specific TCRs.

Data came from immunoSEQ multiplex PCR; TCRdb stores just in-frame clones and leaves some out. The profile shows some 150,000 clones, around 94% of them singletons. Of note for this clone: Its antigen is unidentified.

The CDR3 has 14 amino acids. Germline V lookup: CDR1 MRHNA, CDR2 SNTAGT. Germline trimming cut 5 bases from V and 8 bases from J; bases unmatched to any gene: 5. The sequence was obtained from an adult in good health. The sample here was peripheral blood, taken on day 0 of AZD1222 vaccination. This rearrangement joins TRBV6-4 to TRBJ1-4; 10 bases are shared with TRBD1. CDR3 protein: CASSPGQGEEKLFF. The CDR3 region has the DNA TGTGCCAGCAGTCCTGGACAGGGGGAAGAAAAACTGTTTTTT.